The 29 T cell receptor beta chains below were found in one sample sequenced in a study of CD8+CD57+ T cells in acquired aplastic anemia. CD8+CD57+ cell expansion had been shown by flow cytometry in patients chosen for sequencing. The TCR beta profiling, which covered VDJ combination and CDR3 sequence, was carried out using genomic DNA as the template. TCRdb re-derived calls from the reads in MiXCR, one entry per CDR3 protein. The sample contains under 200,000 distinct CDR3 sequences, roughly half of which appear only once. The sequenced material came from sorted CD4+, CD8+, or CD8+CD57+ T cells (not recorded which) from PBMCs. Receptor source: a human donor with aplastic anemia.

The V call is TRBV20-1, the J call TRBJ1-6; tentative D call: TRBD1 (5 bases). The CDR3 is 14 residues long. Per germline, CDR1 DFQATT and CDR2 SNEGSKA (reference sequence). The V and J ends lost 3 bases and 6 bases respectively, with 12 bases between them. The CDR3 reads CSASPGRCNSPLHF. CDR3 DNA: TGCAGTGCTAGTCCGGGACGGTGTAATTCACCCCTCCACTTT.

This sequence joins TRBV28 and TRBJ2-7, with D maybe TRBD2 (5 bases). Germline lookup yields CDR1 MDHEN and CDR2 SYDVKM. The CDR3 is made up of 13 amino acids. V lost 5 bases and J 2 bases, leaving 10 bases between the germline ends. As DNA, the CDR3 is TGTGCCAGCAGTGTCACACTAGCCTACGAGCAGTACTTC. It codes for CASSVTLAYEQYF. The full variable domain, rest sourced from reference TRBV28 and TRBJ2-7, is DVKVTQSSRYLVKRTGEKVFLECVQDMDHENMFWYRQDPGLGLRLIYFSYDVKMKEKGDIPEGYSVSREKKERFSLILESASTNQTSMYLCASSVTLAYEQYFGPGTRLTVT.

This clonotype was seen a single time. The CDR3 DNA reads TGCAGTGCCTGGGCGCCGAGGGATGGCTACACCTTC. Its translation: CSAWAPRDGYTF. The J gene is TRBJ1-2, the V gene TRBV20-1; D is unclear. Per germline, CDR1 DFQATT and CDR2 SNEGSKA (reference sequence). V lost 6 bases, J lost 6 bases, and 14 bases lay in between. This CDR3 is 12 amino acids long.

Ten or more counts support this clonotype. This chain joins TRBV6-5 and TRBJ2-3; TRBD1 or TRBD2 may be the D gene (5 bases each). CDR3 length: 14 residues. Germline CDR1 reads MNHEY; CDR2 reads SVGAGI. The germline V and J ends were trimmed by 5 bases and 0 bases, with 9 bases remaining between them. Here the CDR3 DNA reads TGTGCCAGCAGTCGCCGGGACAGCACAGATACGCAGTATTTT. Translation: CASSRRDSTDTQYF.

The V and J genes are TRBV15 and TRBJ2-5; perhaps TRBD2 as D (7 bases). The CDR3 consists of 13 residues. The V gene lost 9 bases and the J gene lost 4 bases, with 15 bases spanning the gap. Germline assignment: CDR1 LNHNV and CDR2 YYDKDF (reference sequence). CDR3 amino acids: CATRRGGGETQYF. CDR3 DNA sequence: TGTGCCACAAGGAGAGGGGGGGGAGAGACCCAGTACTTC.

In its sample, this clonotype was seen many times. V is TRBV29-1 and J is TRBJ1-2; D is ambiguous. CDR3 size: 14 residues. The V gene's germline CDR1 is SQVTM and CDR2 ANQGSEA. V was clipped by 4 bases and J by 2 bases, with 14 bases between them. CDR3 coding DNA: TGCAGCGTTGCCGGATCTCAGGAGAACTATGGCTACACCTTC. Residues: CSVAGSQENYGYTF.

This clonotype appeared many times. This chain uses TRBV12-3 or TRBV12-4 with TRBJ2-7; 7 nucleotides align to TRBD2. This CDR3 comprises 15 residues. The junction had 7 bases not matched to a gene; V was cut back by 5 bases and J by 0 bases. The CDR3 reads CASSATSRSSYEQYF. The DNA for the CDR3 is TGTGCCAGCAGTGCGACTAGCCGGAGCTCCTACGAGCAGTACTTC.

V and J are TRBV7-2 and TRBJ2-7; TRBD2 might be the D (5 bases). Looked up from germline, CDR1 is SGHTA and CDR2 is FQGNSA. The CDR3 runs to 13 residues. Trimming pared 3 bases from V and 3 bases from J, leaving 9 bases between. CDR3 nucleotide sequence: TGTGCCAGCAGCTTCGGGGATTACTACGAGCAGTACTTC. Translating it yields CASSFGDYYEQYF. The whole variable domain, filled in from reference TRBV7-2 and TRBJ2-7, reads GAGVSQSPSNKVTEKGKDVELRCDPISGHTALYWYRQSLGQGLEFLIYFQGNSAPDKSGLPSDRFSAERTGGSVSTLTIQRTQQEDSAVYLCASSFGDYYEQYFGPGTRLTVT.

This clonotype was recorded many times. The chain combines TRBV5-1 with TRBJ1-1; tentative D call: TRBD1 (5 bases). CDR1 SGHRS and CDR2 YFSETQ come from the germline V gene. The CDR3 is 14 amino acids. Trimming took 5 bases from V and 1 from J, leaving 12 bases between them. CDR3 coding DNA: TGCGCCAGCAGTTCGTCCGGGGCGAACACTGAAGCTTTCTTT. Its protein is CASSSSGANTEAFF.

There are many counts of this clonotype. This chain connects TRBV20-1 to TRBJ1-6; 8 bases match TRBD1. This CDR3 has 13 residues. V shed 2 bases and J 9 bases; nucleotides not matched to a gene: 3. Per germline, CDR1 DFQATT and CDR2 SNEGSKA (reference sequence). Here the CDR3 reads CSARTTGGSPLHF. CDR3 nucleotides: TGCAGTGCTAGAACTACAGGGGGTTCACCCCTCCACTTT.

The rearrangement links TRBV2 to TRBJ2-1, with 7 bases lining up with TRBD2. V was pared by 7 bases and J by 5 bases, with 8 bases of the junction left unmatched. The CDR3 sequence is 14 residues long. Per germline, CDR1 SNHLY and CDR2 FYNNEI. CDR3 region: CASTLLALNNEQFF. The CDR3 coding sequence is TGTGCCAGCACCCTACTAGCGTTAAACAATGAGCAGTTCTTC.

This clonotype was recorded at least ten times. The J gene is TRBJ1-5, the V gene TRBV12-3 or TRBV12-4, with 7 bases that match TRBD1. This CDR3 spans 15 amino acids. Trimming took 6 bases from V and 0 from J; bases not matched to a gene: 5. The CDR3 region is CASRLTGDSNQPQHF. The CDR3 coding sequence is TGTGCCAGCAGATTAACAGGGGATAGCAATCAGCCCCAGCATTTT.

As to this clonotype: Relative to the germline gene, one junction end is altered; a read error may explain this. The chain links TRBV2 to TRBJ2-7; D is uncertain. CDR1 is SNHLY and CDR2 is FYNNEI in the germline V gene. This CDR3 contains 12 residues. The CDR3 nucleotides are TGTGCCGGCAGAAGAGAGGACTACGAGCAGTACTTC. As protein: CAGRREDYEQYF.

This chain links TRBV7-6 with TRBJ1-2; 7 positions agree with TRBD1. This CDR3 region has 14 residues. V shed 4 bases and J 5 bases; nucleotides not matched to a gene: 7. Looked up from germline, CDR1 is SGHVS and CDR2 is FNYEAQ. DNA of the CDR3: TGTGCCAGCAGCTCTTTCCAGGGGGAATATGGCTACACCTTC. Encoded protein: CASSSFQGEYGYTF. The complete variable domain, with remaining parts taken from reference TRBV7-6 and TRBJ1-2, reads GAGVSQSPRYKVTKRGQDVALRCDPISGHVSLYWYRQALGQGPEFLTYFNYEAQQDKSGLPNDRFSAERPEGSISTLTIQRTEQRDSAMYRCASSSFQGEYGYTFGSGTRLTVV.

The chain is built from TRBV9 and TRBJ2-3; D might be TRBD2 (5 bases). The germline V gene has CDR1 SGDLS and CDR2 YYNGEE. The CDR3 sequence is 15 residues long. Between the trimmed V and J ends, which lost 6 bases and 2 bases, there was a span of 16 bases. In nucleotides, the CDR3 is TGTGCCAGCACCCCCGCGCTAGCCCACACAGATACGCAGTATTTT. Encoded protein: CASTPALAHTDTQYF.

In DNA, the CDR3 is TGTGCCAGTAGTGCCACAGGGTCGAACACAGATACGCAGTATTTT. The encoded protein is CASSATGSNTDTQYF. The chain uses TRBV19 and TRBJ2-3; maybe TRBD1 (6 bases). Germline V gene sequence: CDR1 LNHDA, CDR2 SQIVND (reference sequence). The V end lost 5 bases, the J end lost 2 bases, and 14 bases lay between the germline ends. This CDR3 contains 15 residues. The full variable domain, with the rest looked up from reference TRBV19 and TRBJ2-3, is DGGITQSPKYLFRKEGQNVTLSCEQNLNHDAMYWYRQDPGQGLRLIYYSQIVNDFQKGDIAEGYSVSREKKESFPLTVTSAQKNPTAFYLCASSATGSNTDTQYFGPGTRLTVL.

V is TRBV2 and J is TRBJ2-5, with 15 bases that match TRBD2. In germline, CDR1 is SNHLY, CDR2 FYNNEI. The CDR3 has 16 amino acids. V gave up 7 bases and J gave up 5 bases; unmatched junction bases: 8. The DNA for the CDR3 is TGTGCCAGCACTGGACTAGCGGGAGGGCCGGGGGAGACCCAGTACTTC. Translating it yields CASTGLAGGPGETQYF.

Remarks on this clonotype: A much larger clone differs by one base, so this may be a read error. This sequence joins TRBV5-1 and TRBJ2-7, with 11 bases lining up with TRBD2. V gave up 4 bases and J gave up 2 bases; unmatched junction bases: 8. The germline gives CDR1 SGHRS, CDR2 YFSETQ. The CDR3 spans 16 residues. The CDR3: CASSGGLAVLPYEQYF. In DNA, the CDR3 is TGCGCCAGCAGCGGGGGACTAGCGGTCCTCCCCTACGAGCAGTACTTC.

This clonotype has a count of ten or more. The chain uses TRBV25-1 and TRBJ2-3; D uncertain. The ends were cut back, 3 bases at V and 7 bases at J, with 8 bases in the middle. Looked up from germline, CDR1 is MGHDK and CDR2 is SYGVNS. This CDR3 spans 12 amino acids. The CDR3 loop is CASSEGPHTQYF. The CDR3 nucleotides read TGTGCCAGCAGTGAGGGCCCCCATACGCAGTATTTT.

This chain uses TRBV20-1 with TRBJ2-3; D is perhaps TRBD2 (6 bases). Germline CDR1 is DFQATT and CDR2 is SNEGSKA (reference sequence). Between the trimmed V and J ends, which lost 8 bases and 4 bases, there was a span of 22 bases. This CDR3 comprises 15 residues. This CDR3 reads CSPSSVGGRADTQYF. CDR3 coding DNA: TGCAGTCCCTCATCGGTGGGAGGAAGGGCAGATACGCAGTATTTT.

The V and J genes are TRBV25-1 and TRBJ2-1, with no clear D. The CDR3 covers 12 residues. V lost 4 bases, J lost 1 base, and 2 bases lay in between. Germline CDR1 is MGHDK and CDR2 is SYGVNS. In DNA, the CDR3 is TGTGCCAGCAGTGGATCCTACAATGAGCAGTTCTTC. It is translated as CASSGSYNEQFF.

The chain combines TRBV5-6 with TRBJ1-2; D not certain. This CDR3 comprises 13 residues. The V and J ends lost 2 bases and 6 bases respectively, with 11 bases between them. Germline V lookup: CDR1 SGHDT, CDR2 YYEEEE. The CDR3 loop is CASSFGRNDGYTF. The CDR3 DNA sequence: TGTGCCAGCAGCTTCGGCAGAAACGATGGCTACACCTTC.

This clonotype was picked up one time. The chain joins TRBV7-8 to TRBJ2-5; TRBD2 is a possible D gene (6 bases). This CDR3 is built from 13 residues. The germline gives CDR1 SGHVS, CDR2 FQNEAQ. V was cut by 2 bases and J by 3 bases, with 7 bases left in between. In DNA form, the CDR3 reads TGTGCCAGCAGCTTATGGGGGGAAGAGACCCAGTACTTC. This translates into CASSLWGEETQYF.

CDR3 in amino acids: CAISDGAGTLNTEAFF. CDR3 nucleotide sequence: TGTGCCATCAGTGACGGGGCAGGGACCCTGAACACTGAAGCTTTCTTT. The chain has TRBV10-3 and TRBJ1-1; D perhaps matches TRBD1 (5 bases). Germline V CDR1 and CDR2: ENHRY, SYGVKD. V lost 3 bases to trimming and J lost 0 bases, with 14 bases between them. This CDR3 is built from 16 residues.

This clonotype showed up many times. V usage is TRBV20-1 and J usage is TRBJ2-1, with a possible D match to TRBD2 (6 bases). The CDR3 loop spans 14 amino acids. V was cut by 0 bases and J by 4 bases, with 10 bases left in between. Germline-derived CDR1 and CDR2 are DFQATT and SNEGSKA (reference sequence). The CDR3 sequence is CSARDPSGYNEQFF. CDR3 nucleotides: TGCAGTGCTAGAGATCCGAGCGGGTACAATGAGCAGTTCTTC.

J is TRBJ1-5 and V is TRBV7-8; no reliable D call. The germline V and J ends were trimmed by 4 bases and 5 bases, with 12 bases remaining between them. Germline assignment: CDR1 SGHVS and CDR2 FQNEAQ. The CDR3 runs to 14 residues. CDR3: CASSSGPIHQPQHF. Written as DNA, the CDR3 is TGTGCCAGCAGCTCCGGACCTATCCATCAGCCCCAGCATTTT.

The table lists this clonotype with many counts. The V and J genes are TRBV30 and TRBJ1-6, with 12 bases that match TRBD1. V was clipped by 3 bases and J by 6 bases; unmatched bases: 6. This CDR3 region has 16 residues. Germline V CDR1 and CDR2: GTSNPN, SVGIG (reference sequence). Written as DNA, the CDR3 is TGTGCCTGGAGCCTCGCGGGACAGGGGGCTAATTCACCCCTCCACTTT. Protein product: CAWSLAGQGANSPLHF.

The rearrangement joins TRBV2 to TRBJ1-2; 8 bases align to TRBD1. The CDR3 contains 15 residues. The V gene end was trimmed by 4 bases and the J gene end by 3 bases; junction bases not matched to a gene: 7. Germline assignment: CDR1 SNHLY and CDR2 FYNNEI. The CDR3 spells CASSAGQGLDYGYTF. The CDR3 DNA reads as TGTGCCAGCAGTGCCGGACAGGGCCTGGACTATGGCTACACCTTC.

The chain employs TRBV19 and TRBJ2-3; 7 nucleotides line up with TRBD2. The trim removed 5 bases at V and 2 bases at J, leaving 7 bases unmatched. Germline loops: CDR1 LNHDA, CDR2 SQIVND (reference sequence). The CDR3 spans 15 residues. CDR3 nucleotides: TGTGCCAGTAGTCTAGCGGCAATTTACACAGATACGCAGTATTTT. This translates into CASSLAAIYTDTQYF.